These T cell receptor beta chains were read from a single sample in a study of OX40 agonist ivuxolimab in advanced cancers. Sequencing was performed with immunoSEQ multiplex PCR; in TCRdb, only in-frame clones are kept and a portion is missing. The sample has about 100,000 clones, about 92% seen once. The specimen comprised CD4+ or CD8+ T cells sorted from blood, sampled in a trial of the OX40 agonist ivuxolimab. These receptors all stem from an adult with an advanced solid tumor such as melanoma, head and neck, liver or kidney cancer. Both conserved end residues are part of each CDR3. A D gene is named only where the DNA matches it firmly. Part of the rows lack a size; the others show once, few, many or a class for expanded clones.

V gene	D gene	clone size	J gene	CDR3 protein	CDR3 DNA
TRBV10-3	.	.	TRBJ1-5	CAISESQRGQPQHF	TGTGCCATCAGTGAGTCGCAGAGGGGTCAGCCCCAGCATTTT
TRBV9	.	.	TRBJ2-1	CASSATGRHNEQFF	TGTGCCAGCAGCGCGACAGGGAGGCACAATGAGCAGTTCTTC
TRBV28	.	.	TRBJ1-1	CASSIQKYGFSFF	TGTGCCAGCAGTATCCAAAAATATGGTTTTTCTTTCTTT
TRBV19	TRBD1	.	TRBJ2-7	CASSPDRGQQFEQYF	TGTGCCAGTAGCCCCGACAGGGGGCAACAATTCGAGCAGTACTTC
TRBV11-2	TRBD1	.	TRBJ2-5	CASSHGTGGNRETQYF	TGTGCCAGCAGCCACGGGACAGGGGGTAATCGGGAGACCCAGTACTTC
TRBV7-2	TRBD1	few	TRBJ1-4	CASSLGTGGLYGEKLFF	TGTGCCAGCAGCTTGGGGACAGGGGGCTTATATGGGGAAAAACTGTTTTTT
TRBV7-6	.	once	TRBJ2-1	CASSPSTSRRQFF	TGTGCCAGCAGCCCCTCCACTAGCCGTCGGCAGTTCTTC
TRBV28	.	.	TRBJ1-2	CASSFSLGPRSFF	TGTGCCAGCAGTTTTTCTTTAGGCCCTCGTTCTTTCTTC
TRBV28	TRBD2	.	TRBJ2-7	CASSQTGGWIYEQYF	TGTGCCAGCAGTCAGACGGGAGGCTGGATCTACGAGCAGTACTTC
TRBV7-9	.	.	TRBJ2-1	CASSSRGPGTEQFF	TGTGCCAGCAGCTCCAGGGGCCCAGGGACGGAGCAGTTCTTC
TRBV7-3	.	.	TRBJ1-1	CASSLMGRNTEAFF	TGTGCCAGCAGCTTAATGGGGCGGAACACTGAAGCTTTCTTT
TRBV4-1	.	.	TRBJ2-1	CASSQGTAMREQFF	TGCGCCAGCAGCCAGGGGACTGCTATGCGTGAGCAGTTCTTC
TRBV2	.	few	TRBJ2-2	CASSDKGYTGELFF	TGTGCCAGCAGTGATAAGGGGTACACCGGGGAGCTGTTTTTT
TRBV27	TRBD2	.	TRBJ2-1	CASGGLAGRGYNEQFF	TGTGCCAGCGGGGGACTAGCGGGACGGGGCTACAATGAGCAGTTCTTC
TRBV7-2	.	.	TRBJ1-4	CASSQYGVEKLFF	TGTGCCAGCAGCCAGTACGGGGTTGAAAAACTGTTTTTT
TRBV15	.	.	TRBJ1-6	CATGRGAGNSPLHF	TGTGCCACCGGTCGGGGTGCGGGGAATTCACCCCTCCACTTT
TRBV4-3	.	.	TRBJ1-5	CASSQEAGNQPQHF	TGCGCCAGCAGCCAAGAGGCTGGCAATCAGCCCCAGCATTTT
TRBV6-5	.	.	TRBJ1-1	CASSQTYEGTEAFF	TGTGCCAGCTCGCAGACTTATGAGGGCACTGAAGCTTTCTTT
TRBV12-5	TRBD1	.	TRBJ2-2	CASGPWTGRLNTGELFF	TGTGCTAGTGGCCCCTGGACAGGGCGTTTGAACACCGGGGAGCTGTTTTTT
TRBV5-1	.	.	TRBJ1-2	CASSFNPGMVYGYTF	TGCGCCAGCAGCTTCAACCCAGGGATGGTCTATGGCTACACCTTC
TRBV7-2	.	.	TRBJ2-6	CASSLASYSGANVLTF	TGTGCCAGCAGCTTAGCAAGCTACTCTGGGGCCAACGTCCTGACTTTC
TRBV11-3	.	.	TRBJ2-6	CASSSSISGANVLTF	TGTGCCAGCAGCTCGAGTATCTCTGGGGCCAACGTCCTGACTTTC
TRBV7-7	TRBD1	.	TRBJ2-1	CASSLDRGNEQFF	TGTGCTAGCAGCCTTGACAGGGGAAATGAGCAGTTCTTC
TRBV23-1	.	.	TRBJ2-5	CAKQGGQETQYF	TGCGCCAAACAGGGGGGGCAAGAGACCCAGTACTTC
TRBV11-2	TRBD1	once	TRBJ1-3	CASSSTGVEGNTIYF	TGTGCCAGCAGCTCGACAGGGGTGGAAGGAAACACCATATATTTT
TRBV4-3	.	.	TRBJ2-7	CASSQDGGASSYEQYF	TGCGCCAGCAGCCAAGATGGGGGGGCTAGCTCCTACGAGCAGTACTTC
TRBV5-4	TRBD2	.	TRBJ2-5	CASSSRTSGRVETQYF	TGTGCCAGCAGTTCTCGAACTAGCGGGAGGGTAGAGACCCAGTACTTC
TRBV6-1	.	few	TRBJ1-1	CASERESGTEAFF	TGTGCCAGCGAACGAGAGTCGGGCACTGAAGCTTTCTTT
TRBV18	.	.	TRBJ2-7	CASSPGTGAYEQYF	TGTGCCAGCTCACCGGGGACTGGGGCCTACGAGCAGTACTTC
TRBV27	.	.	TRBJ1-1	CASSLADPRGTEAFF	TGTGCCAGCAGTTTGGCAGACCCCCGGGGGACTGAAGCTTTCTTT
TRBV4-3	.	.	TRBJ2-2	CASSQDSGVLDTGELFF	TGCGCCAGCAGCCAAGATTCGGGAGTCTTGGACACCGGGGAGCTGTTTTTT
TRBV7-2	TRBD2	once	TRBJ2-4	CASSLVLAGEGGYF	TGTGCCAGCAGCTTAGTACTAGCGGGAGAGGGCGGGTACTTC
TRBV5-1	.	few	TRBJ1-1	CASSRLNTEAFF	TGCGCCAGCAGCAGGCTGAACACTGAAGCTTTCTTT
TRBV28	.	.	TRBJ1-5	CASVLGYQPQHF	TGTGCCAGCGTCCTTGGGTATCAGCCCCAGCATTTT
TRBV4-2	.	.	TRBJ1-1	CASSQGRRNRDTEAFF	TGTGCCAGCAGCCAAGGTCGGCGAAACAGGGACACTGAAGCTTTCTTC
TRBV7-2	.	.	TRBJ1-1	CASSSNGGRANTEAFF	TGTGCCAGCAGTTCAAATGGGGGTCGGGCGAACACTGAAGCTTTCTTT
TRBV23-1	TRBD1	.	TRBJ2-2	CASSPGQGARLDTGELFF	TGCGCCAGCAGTCCTGGACAGGGGGCGAGGTTGGACACCGGGGAGCTGTTTTTT
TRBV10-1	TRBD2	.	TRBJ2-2	CASSFEDSRAGGRIAGELFF	TGCGCCAGCAGTTTTGAGGATTCCAGGGCGGGAGGTAGAATCGCCGGGGAGCTGTTTTTT
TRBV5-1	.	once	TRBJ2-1	CASSLSPGAVANEQFF	TGCGCCAGCAGCTTGTCTCCGGGAGCGGTTGCGAATGAGCAGTTCTTC
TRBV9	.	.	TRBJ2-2	CASSVAASNTGELFF	TGTGCCAGCAGCGTAGCAGCTTCGAACACCGGGGAGCTGTTTTTT
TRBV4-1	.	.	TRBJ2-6	CASSQDPGGSGANVLTF	TGCGCCAGCAGCCAAGACCCCGGAGGGTCTGGGGCCAACGTCCTGACTTTC
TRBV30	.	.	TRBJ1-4	CAWSNRGVGNEKLFF	TGTGCCTGGAGTAATCGAGGGGTGGGGAATGAAAAACTGTTTTTT
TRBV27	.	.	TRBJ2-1	CASSPYQGLYNEQFF	TGTGCCAGCAGCCCATACCAAGGGCTCTACAATGAGCAGTTCTTC
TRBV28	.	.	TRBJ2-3	CASTGFADTQYF	TGTGCCAGCACCGGTTTCGCAGATACGCAGTATTTT
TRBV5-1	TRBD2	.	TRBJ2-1	CASSPTSGTNNEQFF	TGCGCCAGCAGCCCTACTAGCGGGACGAACAATGAGCAGTTCTTC
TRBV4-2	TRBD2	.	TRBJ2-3	CASSQWREASTDTQYF	TGTGCCAGCAGCCAGTGGCGGGAGGCTAGCACAGATACGCAGTATTTT
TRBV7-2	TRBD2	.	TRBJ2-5	CASSIVAGVEQETQYF	TGTGCCAGCAGCATAGTAGCGGGAGTGGAGCAAGAGACCCAGTACTTC
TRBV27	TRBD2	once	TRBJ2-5	CATSSGSRETQYF	TGTGCCACCAGCAGCGGGAGCCGTGAGACCCAGTACTTC
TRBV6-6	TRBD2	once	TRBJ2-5	CASSSSGGVRQETQYF	TGTGCCAGCAGTTCCTCGGGAGGAGTCCGGCAAGAGACCCAGTACTTC
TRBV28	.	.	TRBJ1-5	CASSLDRDQPQHF	TGTGCCAGCAGTTTAGACCGGGATCAGCCCCAGCATTTT
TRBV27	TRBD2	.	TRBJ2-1	CASTKTPSGYYNEQFF	TGTGCCAGCACCAAAACCCCTAGCGGATATTACAATGAGCAGTTCTTC
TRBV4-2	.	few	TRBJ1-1	CASSQDAGSEAFF	TGTGCCAGCAGCCAAGACGCGGGTTCTGAAGCTTTCTTT
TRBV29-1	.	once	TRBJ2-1	CSVDTQAYNEQFF	TGCAGCGTTGACACACAGGCATACAATGAGCAGTTCTTC
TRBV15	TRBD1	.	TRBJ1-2	CATSRAWPRGRNYGYTF	TGTGCCACCAGCAGAGCATGGCCGAGGGGGCGCAACTATGGCTACACCTTC